This TCR beta chain was found in a study of blood T cells in healthy people across ages. Germline CDR1 and CDR2: SEHNR and FQNEAQ (reference sequence). CDR3 length: 14 amino acids. The ends lost 5 bases at V and 3 bases at J; junction bases unmatched: 4. Using a J-beta primer mix together with a sample-barcoded 5' primer, a second PCR was run for roughly 6 to 12 cycles. Via MiXCR, TCRdb re-called the 5' RACE reads, giving one row per CDR3 protein. There are roughly 550,000 distinct CDR3 sequences in the sample; around 24% occur only once, and 7.5% to 9% lies in the top ten. This clonotype was seen more than once but under ten times. These same data were also listed under a study on T cells of mothers and their children. That report adds: Second-PCR amplification with M1S added sample barcodes and 2-4 random nucleotides.

Sequencing was done on a sample of blood. The chain links TRBV7-9 to TRBJ2-3; 8 nucleotides line up with TRBD2. This sequence originates from a boy aged 5-17 years in good health. The CDR3 sequence is CASSPRLATDTQYF. In nucleotides, the CDR3 is TGTGCCAGCAGCCCCCGACTAGCGACAGATACGCAGTATTTT.